This TCR beta chain is from a study of technical replicates of blood from a few donors. The data were produced by immunoSEQ multiplex PCR, yet TCRdb's version contains in-frame clones alone and is incomplete. The repertoire consists of tens of thousands of clones, with around 95% occurring once and the leading ten covering about 0.37%. This CDR3 contains 15 residues. CDR1 is LGHNA, CDR2 YSLEER, per germline. The V and J ends lost 0 bases and 1 base respectively, with 8 bases between them. Sequencing was done on a sample of T cells isolated from PBMCs. This TCR came from a human donor in good health. This rearrangement joins TRBV4-3 to TRBJ2-3, with TRBD2 as a possible D gene (6 bases). The CDR3 nucleotides read TGCGCCAGCAGCCAAGACCCGGGGGGCACAGATACGCAGTATTTT. Protein sequence: CASSQDPGGTDTQYF.